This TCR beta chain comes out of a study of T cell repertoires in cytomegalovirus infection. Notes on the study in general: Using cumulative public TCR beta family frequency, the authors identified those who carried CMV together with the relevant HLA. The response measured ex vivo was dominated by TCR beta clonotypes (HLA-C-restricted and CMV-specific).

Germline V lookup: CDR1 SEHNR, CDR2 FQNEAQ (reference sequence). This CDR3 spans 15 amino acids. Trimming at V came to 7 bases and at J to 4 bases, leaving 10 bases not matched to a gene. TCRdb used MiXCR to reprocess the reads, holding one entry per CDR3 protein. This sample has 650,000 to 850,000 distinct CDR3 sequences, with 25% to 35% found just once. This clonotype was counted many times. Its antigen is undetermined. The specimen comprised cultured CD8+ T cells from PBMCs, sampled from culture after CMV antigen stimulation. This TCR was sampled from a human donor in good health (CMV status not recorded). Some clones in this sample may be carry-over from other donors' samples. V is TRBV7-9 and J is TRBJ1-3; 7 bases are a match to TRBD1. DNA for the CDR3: TGTGCCAGCATCAAACAGGGGAGAGAAGGAAACACCATATATTTT. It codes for CASIKQGREGNTIYF.